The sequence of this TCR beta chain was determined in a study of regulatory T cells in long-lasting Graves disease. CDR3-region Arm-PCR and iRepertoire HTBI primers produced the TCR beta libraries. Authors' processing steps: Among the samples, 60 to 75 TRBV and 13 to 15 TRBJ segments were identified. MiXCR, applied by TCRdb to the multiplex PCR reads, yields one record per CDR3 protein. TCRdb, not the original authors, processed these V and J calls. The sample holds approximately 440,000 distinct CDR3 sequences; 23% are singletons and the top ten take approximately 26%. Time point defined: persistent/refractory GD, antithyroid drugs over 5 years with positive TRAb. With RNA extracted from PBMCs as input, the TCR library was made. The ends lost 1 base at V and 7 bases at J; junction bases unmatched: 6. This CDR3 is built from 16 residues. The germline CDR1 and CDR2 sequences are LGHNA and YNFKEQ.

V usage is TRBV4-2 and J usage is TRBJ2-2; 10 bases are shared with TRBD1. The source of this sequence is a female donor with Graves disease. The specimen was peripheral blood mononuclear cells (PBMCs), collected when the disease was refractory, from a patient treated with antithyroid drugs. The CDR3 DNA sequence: TGTGCCAGCAGCCAAGTACGTGGACAGGGGGTCGGGGAGCTGTTTTTT. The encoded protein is CASSQVRGQGVGELFF.